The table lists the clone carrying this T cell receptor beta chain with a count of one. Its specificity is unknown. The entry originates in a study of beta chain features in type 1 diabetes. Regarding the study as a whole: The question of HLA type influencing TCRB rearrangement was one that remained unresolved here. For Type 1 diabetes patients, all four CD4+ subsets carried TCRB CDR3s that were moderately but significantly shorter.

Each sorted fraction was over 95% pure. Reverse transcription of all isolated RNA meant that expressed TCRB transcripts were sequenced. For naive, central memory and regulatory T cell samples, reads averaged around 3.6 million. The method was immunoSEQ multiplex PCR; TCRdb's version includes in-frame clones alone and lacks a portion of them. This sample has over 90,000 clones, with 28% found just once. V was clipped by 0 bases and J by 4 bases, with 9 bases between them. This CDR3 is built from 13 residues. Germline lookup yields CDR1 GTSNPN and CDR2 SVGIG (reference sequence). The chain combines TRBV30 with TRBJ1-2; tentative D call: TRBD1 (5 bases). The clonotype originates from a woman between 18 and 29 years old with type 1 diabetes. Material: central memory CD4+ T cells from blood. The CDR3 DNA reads TGTGCCTGGAGTGTGGGCAGGGTCTATGGCTACACCTTC. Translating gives CAWSVGRVYGYTF. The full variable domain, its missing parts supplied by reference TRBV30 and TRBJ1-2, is SQTIHQWPATLVQPVGSPLSLECTVEGTSNPNLYWYRQAAGRGLQLLFYSVGIGQISSEVPQNLSASRPQDRQFILSSKKLLLSDSGFYLCAWSVGRVYGYTFGSGTRLTVV.